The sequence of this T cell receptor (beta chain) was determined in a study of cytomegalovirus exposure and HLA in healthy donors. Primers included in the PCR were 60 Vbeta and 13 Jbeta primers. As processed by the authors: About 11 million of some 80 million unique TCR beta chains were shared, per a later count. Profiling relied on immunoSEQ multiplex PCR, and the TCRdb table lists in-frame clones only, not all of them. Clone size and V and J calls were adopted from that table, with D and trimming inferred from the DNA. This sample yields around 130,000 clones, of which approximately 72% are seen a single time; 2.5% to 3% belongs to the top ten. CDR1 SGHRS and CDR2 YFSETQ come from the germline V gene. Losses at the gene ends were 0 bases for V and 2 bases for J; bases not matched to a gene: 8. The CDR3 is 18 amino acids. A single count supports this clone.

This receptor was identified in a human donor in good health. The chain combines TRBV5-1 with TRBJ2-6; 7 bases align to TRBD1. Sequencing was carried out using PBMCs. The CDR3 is CASSLAQGRSPGANVLTF. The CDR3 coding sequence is TGCGCCAGCAGCTTGGCACAGGGGAGATCCCCTGGGGCCAACGTCCTGACTTTC.